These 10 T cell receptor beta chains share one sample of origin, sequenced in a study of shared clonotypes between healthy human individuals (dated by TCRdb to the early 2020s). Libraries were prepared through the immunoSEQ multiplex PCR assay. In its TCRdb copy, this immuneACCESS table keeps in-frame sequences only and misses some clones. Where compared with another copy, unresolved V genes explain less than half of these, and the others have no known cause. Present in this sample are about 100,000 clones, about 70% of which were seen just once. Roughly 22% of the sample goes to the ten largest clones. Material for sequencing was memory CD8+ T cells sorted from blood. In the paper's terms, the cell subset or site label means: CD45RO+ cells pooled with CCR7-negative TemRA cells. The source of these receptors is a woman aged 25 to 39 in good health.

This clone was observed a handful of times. The CDR3 sequence: CASSFGTGTSSYNEQFF. CDR3 nucleotide sequence: TGTGCCAGCAGCTTCGGGACAGGGACCAGCTCCTACAATGAGCAGTTCTTC. The V call is TRBV7-2, the J call TRBJ2-1; 9 positions agree with TRBD1. Germline V gives CDR1 SGHTA, CDR2 FQGNSA. V lost 3 bases and J lost 0; bases outside the gene matches: 6. CDR3 length equals 17 residues.

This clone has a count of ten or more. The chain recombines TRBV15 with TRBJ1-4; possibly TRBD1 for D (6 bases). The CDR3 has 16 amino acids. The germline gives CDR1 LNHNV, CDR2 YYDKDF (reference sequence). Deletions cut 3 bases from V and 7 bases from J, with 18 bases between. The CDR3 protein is CATSRVRGQGSEKLFF. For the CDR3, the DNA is TGTGCCACCAGCAGGGTGAGGGGCCAGGGGAGTGAAAAACTGTTTTTT.

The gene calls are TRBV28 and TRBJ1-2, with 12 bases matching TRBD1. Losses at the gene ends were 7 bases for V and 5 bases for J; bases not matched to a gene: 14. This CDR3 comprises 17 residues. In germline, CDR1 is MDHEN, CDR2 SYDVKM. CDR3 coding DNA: TGTGCCAGCATTACTGGGTGGGACAGGGGGCTAGGGTATGGCTACACCTTC. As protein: CASITGWDRGLGYGYTF.

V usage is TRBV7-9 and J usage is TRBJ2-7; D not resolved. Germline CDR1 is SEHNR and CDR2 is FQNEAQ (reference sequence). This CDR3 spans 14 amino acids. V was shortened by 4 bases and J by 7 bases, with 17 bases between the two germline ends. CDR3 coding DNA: TGTGCCAGCAGCTCCCCGGGTTCGTTGCGGGAGCAGTACTTC. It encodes CASSSPGSLREQYF.

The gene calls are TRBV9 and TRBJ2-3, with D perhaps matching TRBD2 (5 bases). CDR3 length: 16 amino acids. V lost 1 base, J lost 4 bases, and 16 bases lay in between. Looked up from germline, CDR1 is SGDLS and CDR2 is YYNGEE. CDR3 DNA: TGTGCCAGCAGCGTAAACACGGGATTTAGTGCAGATACGCAGTATTTT. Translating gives CASSVNTGFSADTQYF.

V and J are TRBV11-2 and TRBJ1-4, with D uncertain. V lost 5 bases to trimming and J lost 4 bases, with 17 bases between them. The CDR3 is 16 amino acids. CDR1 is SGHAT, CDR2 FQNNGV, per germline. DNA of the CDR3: TGTGCCAGCAGCCCACCCCCGAAGAGGCTTAATGAAAAACTGTTTTTT. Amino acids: CASSPPPKRLNEKLFF.

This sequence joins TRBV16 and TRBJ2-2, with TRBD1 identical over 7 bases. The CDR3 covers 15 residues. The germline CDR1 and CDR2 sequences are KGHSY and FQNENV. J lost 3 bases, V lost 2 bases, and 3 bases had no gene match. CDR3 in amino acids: CASSQRTGDTGELFF. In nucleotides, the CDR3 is TGTGCCAGCAGCCAACGGACAGGTGACACCGGGGAGCTGTTTTTT.

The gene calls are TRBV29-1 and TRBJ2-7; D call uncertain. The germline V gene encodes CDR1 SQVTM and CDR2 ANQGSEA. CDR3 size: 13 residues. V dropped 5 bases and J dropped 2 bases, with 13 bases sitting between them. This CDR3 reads CSVSRVEPYEQYF. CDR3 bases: TGCAGCGTTTCTCGGGTTGAACCCTACGAGCAGTACTTC.

The CDR3 region has the DNA TGCGCCAGCAGCCAAGTTCACGGGGATCAAGAGACCCAGTACTTC. It translates to CASSQVHGDQETQYF. The chain uses TRBV4-1 and TRBJ2-5; the D gene is possibly TRBD2 (5 bases). CDR3 length: 15 residues. CDR1 is MGHRA and CDR2 is YSYEKL in the germline V gene. The V gene lost 1 base and the J gene lost 2 bases, with 11 bases spanning the gap.

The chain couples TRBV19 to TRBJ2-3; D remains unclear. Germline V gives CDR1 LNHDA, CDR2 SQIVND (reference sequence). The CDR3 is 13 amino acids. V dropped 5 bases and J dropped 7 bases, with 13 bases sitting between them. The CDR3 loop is CASSPPDFYTQYF. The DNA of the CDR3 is TGTGCCAGTAGTCCCCCAGACTTCTATACGCAGTATTTT.